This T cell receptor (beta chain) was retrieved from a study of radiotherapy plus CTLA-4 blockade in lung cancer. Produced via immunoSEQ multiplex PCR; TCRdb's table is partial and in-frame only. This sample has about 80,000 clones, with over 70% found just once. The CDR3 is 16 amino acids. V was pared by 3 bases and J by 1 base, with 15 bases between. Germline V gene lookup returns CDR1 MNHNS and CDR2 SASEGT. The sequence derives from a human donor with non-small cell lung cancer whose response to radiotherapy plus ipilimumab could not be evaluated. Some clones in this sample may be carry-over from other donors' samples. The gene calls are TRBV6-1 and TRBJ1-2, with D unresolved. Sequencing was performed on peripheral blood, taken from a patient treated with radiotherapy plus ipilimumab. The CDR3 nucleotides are TGTGCCAGCAGTGATAGCGGAAGACCTTATAACTATGGCTACACCTTC. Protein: CASSDSGRPYNYGYTF.